This T cell receptor (beta chain) appears in the sequencing data of a study of T cells in Graves' hyperthyroidism and ophthalmopathy. Template material for amplifying TCR beta CDR3 regions consisted of RNA transcripts. The study used the HTBI primer set for a first-round RT-PCR of the TCR CDR3. MiXCR was run by TCRdb on the multiplex PCR reads, yielding one entry per CDR3 protein. The sample comprises roughly 700,000 distinct CDR3 sequences, 15% to 20% of which are singletons, and about 14% rests with the top ten. The table lists this clonotype with many counts. If no ophthalmopathy progression occurred within 18 months, Graves' hyperthyroidism was stable. Newly diagnosed hyperthyroidism, duration under 2 months, in patients aged 18 to 65. Diagnoses used clinical symptoms, serum thyroxine and TRAb, thyroid ultrasound and orbital computed tomography. The TCR was taken from a man aged 45 to 65 with Graves' hyperthyroidism. Sequenced input: blood.

CDR3 in amino acids: CASSLDWGNNEQFF. CDR3 DNA sequence: TGTGCCAGCAGCTTAGACTGGGGTAACAATGAGCAGTTCTTC. This chain connects TRBV7-2 to TRBJ2-1; D gene unclear. Looked up from germline, CDR1 is SGHTA and CDR2 is FQGNSA. V was pared by 1 base and J by 5 bases, with 9 bases between. There are 14 residues in the CDR3.